The clone carrying this TCR beta chain was detected a few times. These data originate in a study of blood T cell repertoires in COVID-19. Categorization into cohorts depended on clinical history that participants reported. Resolution of symptoms, clearance, or two negative PCRs was present in recovered Cohort 3 donors. This CDR3 is built from 16 residues. With 5 bases removed from V and 4 bases from J, the gap between germline ends came to 18 bases. Germline CDR1 reads SGHTA; CDR2 reads FQGNSA. TCRdb keeps only in-frame clones here, not all; method: immunoSEQ multiplex PCR. The data show 150,000 to 200,000 clones, around 81% seen once.

The sequence was collected from a man aged 35 to 55 who had recovered from COVID-19. The sequenced sample was PBMCs or T cells enriched from blood (not recorded which). The chain uses TRBV7-2 and TRBJ1-3; no reliable D call. The CDR3 loop is CASSPKASAVGNTIYF. DNA of the CDR3: TGTGCCAGCAGCCCGAAGGCGTCGGCGGTAGGAAACACCATATATTTT.